A single sample gave rise to the 3 T cell receptor beta chains below, sequenced in a study of blood T cell repertoires in COVID-19. Profiled with immunoSEQ multiplex PCR; TCRdb holds only in-frame clones, not every one. The sample includes some 180,000 clones, 75% to 95% of them seen just once. Sequencing input: peripheral blood. The receptors derive from a man aged 50 to 60 with acute or convalescent COVID-19.

This clone was seen a handful of times. V is TRBV3-1 (or the pseudogene TRBV3-2) and J is TRBJ1-2, with 10 bases that match TRBD1. After removal of 3 bases from V and 8 bases from J, the junction contained 0 bases not matched to a gene. The CDR3 loop spans 12 amino acids. Germline loops: CDR1 LGHDT, CDR2 YNNKEL (reference sequence). This CDR3 is CASSQTGGGYTF. CDR3 sequence (DNA): TGTGCCAGCAGCCAGACAGGGGGCGGCTACACCTTC.

The chain carries TRBV5-4 and TRBJ2-3, with TRBD2 matching over 9 bases. J was trimmed by 4 bases and V by 0 bases; bases with no gene match: 9. Germline lookup yields CDR1 SGHNT and CDR2 YYREEE (reference sequence). The CDR3 sequence is 17 residues long. In nucleotides, the CDR3 is TGTGCCAGCAGCTTGGCCTTTGGCGGGGGGGCCCCAGATACGCAGTATTTT. Residues: CASSLAFGGGAPDTQYF. The whole variable domain, filled in from reference TRBV5-4 and TRBJ2-3, reads ETGVTQSPTHLIKTRGQQVTLRCSSQSGHNTVSWYQQALGQGPQFIFQYYREEENGRGNFPPRFSGLQFPNYSSELNVNALELDDSALYLCASSLAFGGGAPDTQYFGPGTRLTVL.

J is TRBJ2-3 and V is TRBV5-1, with 14 bases fitting TRBD2. With V trimmed by 3 bases and J by 5 bases, 5 bases remained unmatched. The CDR3 runs 16 residues. Germline V gene sequence: CDR1 SGHRS, CDR2 YFSETQ. The CDR3 is CASSSGLAGAVDTQYF. The DNA of the CDR3 is TGCGCCAGCAGCTCGGGACTAGCGGGGGCTGTAGATACGCAGTATTTT.